This T cell receptor (beta chain) was observed in a study of T-cell reconstitution after alpha-beta-depleted transplantation in children. Unique molecular identifiers featured in how the TCRbeta library was prepared. MiXCR, run by TCRdb on the PCR reads, gives a single entry per CDR3 protein. The top ten hold 14% of the sample, which has more than 500,000 distinct CDR3 sequences, over 10% seen once. This clonotype was recorded a few times. Its antigen is not known. This may be a read error: a much more frequent sequence differs by one nucleotide. Looked up from germline, CDR1 is SSHAT and CDR2 is FNYEAQ (reference sequence). The ends lost 1 base at V and 4 bases at J; junction bases unmatched: 3. The CDR3 length is 14 residues. Study results and caveats: T-cell counts and diversity at one year post-transplant came mainly from newly produced T cells. Several patients had high TCRbeta diversity at day 60; it came from surviving recipient T cells and thymic progenitors.

This TCR was recovered from a female patient between 2 and 10 years old who had a stem cell transplant for aplastic anemia, so the T cells may come from the graft donor. The chain employs TRBV7-7 and TRBJ2-5; 7 nucleotides align to TRBD2. Sequencing used PBMCs, mostly from graft donor cells, obtained 180 days after TCRalphabeta/CD19-depleted stem cell transplant. The CDR3 region has the DNA TGTGCCAGCAGCTTAGGGGAGGGTGGAGAGACCCAGTACTTC. Protein product: CASSLGEGGETQYF. Combining the CDR3 with reference TRBV7-7 and TRBJ2-5 gives the whole variable domain GAGVSQSPRYKVTKRGQDVTLRCDPISSHATLYWYQQALGQGPEFLTYFNYEAQPDKSGLPSDRFSAERPEGSISTLTIQRTEQRDSAMYRCASSLGEGGETQYFGPGTRLLVL.